Listed below are T cell receptor beta chains from one sample, sequenced in a study of radiotherapy plus CTLA-4 blockade in lung cancer. Here immunoSEQ multiplex PCR was the method, and the copy in TCRdb shows in-frame clones only, minus some. The table shows roughly 62,000 clones, with about 72% occurring only once. The specimen was peripheral blood, collected from a patient treated with radiotherapy plus ipilimumab. The receptors shown here come from a human donor with non-small cell lung cancer who had a complete response to radiotherapy plus ipilimumab. CDR3s include the opening cysteine and the closing phenylalanine or tryptophan. Fields, in order: clone size, V gene, J gene, D gene, CDR3 protein, CDR3 DNA. The D gene is left open where the match is weak. The size entry is marked missing in some rows and otherwise reads once, few, many or a size class.

>NA|TRBV7-8|TRBJ2-7|TRBD2
CASSPSSGRALEQYF
TGTGCCAGCAGCCCCTCTAGCGGGAGGGCCCTCGAGCAGTACTTC
>once|TRBV9|TRBJ2-3|TRBD2
CASSVSGGAGDTQYF
TGTGCCAGCAGCGTCAGCGGGGGGGCCGGGGATACGCAGTATTTT
>NA|TRBV9|TRBJ1-6|NA
CASSAEAGRDLNSPLHF
TGTGCCAGCAGCGCGGAAGCGGGGCGAGATCTTAATTCACCCCTCCACTTT
>NA|TRBV2|TRBJ1-4|NA
CASRGTSATNEKLFF
TGTGCCAGCAGGGGGACATCCGCAACTAATGAAAAACTGTTTTTT
>NA|TRBV5-6|TRBJ2-3|TRBD1
CASSLARGTGPTDTQYF
TGTGCCAGCAGCTTGGCGAGGGGGACAGGGCCCACAGATACGCAGTATTTT
>NA|TRBV7-9|TRBJ2-1|NA
CASSLSRDNEQFF
TGTGCCAGCAGTCTATCTCGGGACAATGAGCAGTTCTTC
>NA|TRBV7-9|TRBJ2-7|NA
CASSLQGGSSYEQYF
TGTGCCAGCAGCTTACAGGGGGGTTCCTCCTACGAGCAGTACTTC
>NA|TRBV27|TRBJ1-3|NA
CASSPQGFAGNTIYF
TGTGCCAGCAGTCCCCAGGGGTTCGCTGGAAACACCATATATTTT
>NA|TRBV7-9|TRBJ2-1|TRBD2
CASSSRASSGRDNEQFF
TGTGCCAGCAGCTCGAGGGCGTCTAGCGGGAGGGACAATGAGCAGTTCTTC
>once|TRBV23-1|TRBJ1-5|TRBD1
CASSQRDRGDYSNQPQHF
TGCGCCAGCAGTCAAAGAGACAGGGGGGATTATAGCAATCAGCCCCAGCATTTT
>once|TRBV27|TRBJ2-7|NA
CASNSLQGQNEQYF
TGTGCCAGCAACTCGCTGCAGGGTCAGAACGAGCAGTACTTC
>NA|TRBV6-6|TRBJ2-7|TRBD2
CASTQARGDYEQYF
TGTGCCAGCACCCAGGCTCGGGGGGACTACGAGCAGTACTTC